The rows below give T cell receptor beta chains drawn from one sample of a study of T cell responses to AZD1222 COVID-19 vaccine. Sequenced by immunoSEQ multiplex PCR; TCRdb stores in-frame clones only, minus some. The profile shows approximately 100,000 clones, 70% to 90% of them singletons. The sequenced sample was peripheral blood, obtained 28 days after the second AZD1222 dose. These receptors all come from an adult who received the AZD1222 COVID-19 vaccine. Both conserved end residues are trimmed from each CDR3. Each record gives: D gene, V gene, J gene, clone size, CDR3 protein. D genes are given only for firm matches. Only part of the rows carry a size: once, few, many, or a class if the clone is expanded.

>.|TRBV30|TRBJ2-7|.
AWGTYEQY
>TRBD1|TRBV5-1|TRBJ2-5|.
ASSQDRGLETQY
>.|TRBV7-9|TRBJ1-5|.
ASSLDGEGNQPQH
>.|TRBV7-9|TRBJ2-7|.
ASSLATGNEQY
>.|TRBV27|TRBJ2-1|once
ASCLWSPSSYNEQF
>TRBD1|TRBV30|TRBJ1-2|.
AWSLPGQGWYGYT
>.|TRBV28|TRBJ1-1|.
ASSPGGVNTEAF
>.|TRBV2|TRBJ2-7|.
ASNTAGEGYEQY
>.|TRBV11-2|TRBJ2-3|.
ASSQSGSHTDTQY
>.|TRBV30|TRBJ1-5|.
AWSVLGGQPQH
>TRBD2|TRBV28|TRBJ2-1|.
ASSLSGLGFIEQF
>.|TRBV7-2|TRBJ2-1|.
ASSLGDGSSYNEQF
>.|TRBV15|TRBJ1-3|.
ATSRDVASEGGNTIY
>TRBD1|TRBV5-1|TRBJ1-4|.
ASSFGQEATNEKLF
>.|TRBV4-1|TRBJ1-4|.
ASSQTATNEKLF
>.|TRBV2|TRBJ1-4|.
ASSWTDTNEKLF
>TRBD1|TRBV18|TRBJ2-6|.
ASSTGTANVLT
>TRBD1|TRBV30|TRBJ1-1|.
AWSGQGLGEAF
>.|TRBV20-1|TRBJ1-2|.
SAKAGDGYT
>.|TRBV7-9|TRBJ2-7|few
ASSGQGSYYEQY
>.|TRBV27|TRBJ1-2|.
ASSFGGLEGYT
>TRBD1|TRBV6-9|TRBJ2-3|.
ASSYVMGQGDTQY
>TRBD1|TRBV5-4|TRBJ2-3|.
ASSDRGRGDTQY
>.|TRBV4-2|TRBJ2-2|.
ASSRRATGIDTGELF
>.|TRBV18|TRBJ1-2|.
ASSPPGNTPVGGYT
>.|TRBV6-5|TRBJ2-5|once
ASSSPMDGQETQY
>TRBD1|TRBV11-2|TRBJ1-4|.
ASSLIGTGEKLF
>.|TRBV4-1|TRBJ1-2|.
ASSLSHGPYGYT
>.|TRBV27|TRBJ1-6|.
ASSLEGLGSPLH
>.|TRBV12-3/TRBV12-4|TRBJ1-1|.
ASSFKRNTEAF
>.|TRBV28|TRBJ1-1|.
ASSFRAGRAF
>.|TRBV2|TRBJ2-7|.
ASSPDGRTYEQY
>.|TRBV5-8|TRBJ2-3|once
ASSLRQVFTDTQY